A single T cell receptor (beta chain) is shown here with its context. This sample was taken from a study of control samples from healthy donors and cancer patients. Generated by immunoSEQ multiplex PCR, the TCRdb table keeps only in-frame clones and is missing some. The repertoire holds some 130,000 clones, with 80% to 95% as singletons. V was cut by 7 bases and J by 3 bases, with 13 bases left in between. Germline CDR1 is MDHEN and CDR2 is SYDVKM. This CDR3 spans 13 amino acids. The TCR sequence derives from a man aged 18 to 30 in good health. Sequencing input: blood. J is TRBJ2-7 and V is TRBV28; no clear D. The CDR3 loop reads CASTRDRDYEQYF. The DNA of the CDR3 is TGTGCCAGCACCCGCGACCGCGACTACGAGCAGTACTTC.